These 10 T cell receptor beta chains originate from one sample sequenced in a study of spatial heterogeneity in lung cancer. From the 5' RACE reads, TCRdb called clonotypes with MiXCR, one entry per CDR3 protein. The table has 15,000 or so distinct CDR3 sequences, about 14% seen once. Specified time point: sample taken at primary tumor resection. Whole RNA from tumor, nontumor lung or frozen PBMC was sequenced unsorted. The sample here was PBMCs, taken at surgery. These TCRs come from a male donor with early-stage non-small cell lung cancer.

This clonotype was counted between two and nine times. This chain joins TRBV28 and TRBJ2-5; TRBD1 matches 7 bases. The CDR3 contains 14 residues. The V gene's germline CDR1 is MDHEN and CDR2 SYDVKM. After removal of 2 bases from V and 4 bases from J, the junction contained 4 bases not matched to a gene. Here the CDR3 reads CASSLTPGGETQYF. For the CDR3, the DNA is TGTGCCAGCAGTTTAACGCCAGGGGGAGAGACCCAGTACTTC.

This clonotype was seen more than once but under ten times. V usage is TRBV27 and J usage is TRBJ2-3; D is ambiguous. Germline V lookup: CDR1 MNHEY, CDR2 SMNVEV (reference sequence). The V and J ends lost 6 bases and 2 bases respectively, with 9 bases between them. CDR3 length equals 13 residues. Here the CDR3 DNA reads TGTGCCAGCAGACCCCACACCACAGATACGCAGTATTTT. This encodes CASRPHTTDTQYF.

In DNA form, the CDR3 reads TGTGCCAGCAGCTTACCCGGAGAGCCCCAGCATTTT. Protein sequence: CASSLPGEPQHF. The chain is built from TRBV7-2 and TRBJ1-5, with no clear D. The CDR3 is 12 residues long. Trimming cost V 2 bases and J 8 bases, with 7 bases left between them. Germline loops: CDR1 SGHTA, CDR2 FQGNSA.

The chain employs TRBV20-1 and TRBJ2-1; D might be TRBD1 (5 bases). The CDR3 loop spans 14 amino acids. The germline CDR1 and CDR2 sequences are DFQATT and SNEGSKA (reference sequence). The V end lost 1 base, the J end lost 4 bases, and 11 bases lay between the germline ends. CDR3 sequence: CSARGGNRYNEQFF. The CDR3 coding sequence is TGCAGTGCTAGAGGGGGAAACAGGTACAATGAGCAGTTCTTC.

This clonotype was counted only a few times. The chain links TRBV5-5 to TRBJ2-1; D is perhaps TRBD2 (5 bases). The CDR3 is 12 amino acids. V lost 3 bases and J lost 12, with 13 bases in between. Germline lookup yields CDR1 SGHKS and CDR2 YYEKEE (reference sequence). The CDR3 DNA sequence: TGTGCCAGCAGCTACGGTACCGCGGGGCAGTTCTTC. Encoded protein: CASSYGTAGQFF. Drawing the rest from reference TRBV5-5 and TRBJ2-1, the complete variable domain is DAGVTQSPTHLIKTRGQQVTLRCSPISGHKSVSWYQQVLGQGPQFIFQYYEKEERGRGNFPDRFSARQFPNYSSELNVNALLLGDSALYLCASSYGTAGQFFGPGTRLTVL.

The CDR3 nucleotides read TGTGCCAGCAGTTTTGCAGGGAATACGCAGTATTTT. The encoded protein is CASSFAGNTQYF. The gene calls are TRBV12-3 or TRBV12-4 and TRBJ2-3, with D tentatively TRBD1 (5 bases). The CDR3 spans 12 residues. V was trimmed by 3 bases and J by 7 bases, leaving 8 bases between them.

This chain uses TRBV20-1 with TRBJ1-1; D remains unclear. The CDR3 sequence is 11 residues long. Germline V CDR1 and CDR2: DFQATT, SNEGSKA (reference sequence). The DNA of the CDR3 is TGCCTTCCCGCCGGGAACACTGAAGCTTTCTTT. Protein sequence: CLPAGNTEAFF.

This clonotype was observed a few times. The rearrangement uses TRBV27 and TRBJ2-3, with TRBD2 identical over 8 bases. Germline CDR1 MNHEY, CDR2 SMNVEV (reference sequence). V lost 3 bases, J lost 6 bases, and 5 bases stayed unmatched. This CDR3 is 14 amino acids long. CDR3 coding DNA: TGTGCCAGCAGTTTCGAAGCGGGGGAGGATACGCAGTATTTT. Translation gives CASSFEAGEDTQYF.

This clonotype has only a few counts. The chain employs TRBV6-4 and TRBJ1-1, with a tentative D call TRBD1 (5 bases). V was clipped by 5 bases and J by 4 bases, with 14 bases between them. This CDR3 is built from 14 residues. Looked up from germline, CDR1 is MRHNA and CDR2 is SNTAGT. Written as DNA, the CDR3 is TGTGCCAGCAGTCCGGGACCGGGACGCACTGAAGCTTTCTTT. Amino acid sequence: CASSPGPGRTEAFF.

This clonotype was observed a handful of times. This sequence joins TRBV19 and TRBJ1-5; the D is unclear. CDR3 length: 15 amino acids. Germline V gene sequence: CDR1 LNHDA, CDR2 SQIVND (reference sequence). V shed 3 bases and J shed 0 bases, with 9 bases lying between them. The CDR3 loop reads CASSIGTYSNQPQHF. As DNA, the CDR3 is TGTGCCAGTAGTATTGGAACCTATAGCAATCAGCCCCAGCATTTT.